The table lists the clone carrying this T cell receptor (beta chain) with many counts. Preparation of naive CD8 libraries involved roughly 18,000 to 1,100,000 sorted cells and 10%, 30% or 50% RNA. The data belong to a study of molecular identifiers for immune sequencing clone quantification. The V gene lost 5 bases and the J gene lost 4 bases, with 9 bases spanning the gap. Looked up from germline, CDR1 is MNHEY and CDR2 is SVGEGT. The CDR3 loop spans 12 amino acids. Bulk TCR libraries were made with methods that had been previously described and with listed TCR primers. TCRdb re-derived calls from the PCR reads in MiXCR, one entry per CDR3 protein. The repertoire holds over 70,000 distinct CDR3 sequences, with 25% as singletons.

Specimen: naive CD8+ T cells from blood, with Jurkat cell RNA spiked in. Subset denoted: FACS-sorted CD8+CD4-CCR7+CD45RA+ naive T cells. The chain employs TRBV6-2 or TRBV6-3 and TRBJ2-7; D might be TRBD2 (6 bases). This clonotype was obtained from a human donor in good health. Some libraries in this study had Jurkat cell RNA spiked in. The CDR3 DNA reads TGTGCCAGCAGTCCCGGACTATACGAGCAGTACTTC. This encodes CASSPGLYEQYF.